This is a list of T cell receptor beta chains from one sample in a study of CD8+ T cells in alopecia areata. This table comes from immunoSEQ multiplex PCR, and its TCRdb copy is limited to in-frame clones, with some not included. The sample includes approximately 130,000 clones, approximately 60% of them seen just once. This sample comprised CD4+ T cells sorted from blood, obtained at week 4, from a patient treated with tofacitinib. These receptors were obtained from a human donor with alopecia areata. The CDR3 runs from the conserved cysteine through the conserved F or W. The D gene is left open where the match is weak. Only some rows state a clone size, as once, few, many or a class for expanded clones.

clone_size	v_call	j_call	d_call	cdr3_nt	cdr3_aa
NA	TRBV30	TRBJ2-1	TRBD1	TGTGCCTGGAGTGGGGACAGACCGAATCGGTTCTTC	CAWSGDRPNRFF
NA	TRBV30	TRBJ2-3	NA	TGTGCCTGGAGTGATGTTGCTTCGCAGTATTTT	CAWSDVASQYF
NA	TRBV5-4	TRBJ1-2	NA	TGTGCCAGCAGCTTGAACATTGAATCCCAGAGTGGCTACACCTTC	CASSLNIESQSGYTF
NA	TRBV29-1	TRBJ2-3	NA	TGCAGCGTTGAAGGGAAAGGAGGCACAGATACGCAGTATTTT	CSVEGKGGTDTQYF
few	TRBV2	TRBJ1-4	NA	TGTGCCAGCAACGTGGGGACGGAGAATGAAAAACTGTTTTTT	CASNVGTENEKLFF
NA	TRBV6-5	TRBJ2-7	NA	TGTGCCAGCAGTACCAACGACAGGTCTCCCTACGAGCAGTACTTC	CASSTNDRSPYEQYF
many	TRBV28	TRBJ2-3	NA	TGTGCCAGCAGTCCGATGGGCAACACAGATACGCAGTATTTT	CASSPMGNTDTQYF
few	TRBV29-1	TRBJ2-7	NA	TGCAGCGTTGATTTAGGGCGCGAGCAGTACTTC	CSVDLGREQYF
NA	TRBV6-6	TRBJ2-3	TRBD1	TGTGCCAGCAGGGGAGACAGGGGTACAGATACGCAGTATTTT	CASRGDRGTDTQYF
NA	TRBV5-4	TRBJ2-5	NA	TGTGCCAGCAGCTTGAATCTGGGGGAGACCCAGTACTTC	CASSLNLGETQYF
NA	TRBV9	TRBJ1-1	NA	TGTGCCAGCAGCGAGGATCATAACACTGAAGCTTTCTTT	CASSEDHNTEAFF
NA	TRBV7-3	TRBJ2-5	TRBD1	TGTGCCAGCAGCCCCACAGGGGGCGCAGAGACCCAGTACTTC	CASSPTGGAETQYF
NA	TRBV28	TRBJ2-1	NA	TGTGCCAGCAGTCCACACGTGGCTAGGTTGTCCTACAATGAGCAGTTCTTC	CASSPHVARLSYNEQFF
NA	TRBV11-3	TRBJ2-7	TRBD1	TGTGCCAGCAGCCAACAGGGGGCTATGTACGAGCAGTACTTC	CASSQQGAMYEQYF
NA	TRBV29-1	TRBJ1-2	NA	TGCAGCGTTGAATGGGGACCCTATGGCTACACCTTC	CSVEWGPYGYTF
few	TRBV29-1	TRBJ2-3	NA	TGCAGCGTTGAAGAATCCTCCACAGATACGCAGTATTTT	CSVEESSTDTQYF
NA	TRBV13	TRBJ2-1	TRBD2	TGTGCCAGCAGCTTCGGGACTAGCGGGAGCGATGAGCAGTTCTTC	CASSFGTSGSDEQFF
NA	TRBV29-1	TRBJ2-1	NA	TGCAGCGTTGAAGAGGGCCGGGGCTATGAGCAGTTCTTC	CSVEEGRGYEQFF
NA	TRBV30	TRBJ1-5	NA	TGTGCCTGGAGTTTTGAAGGGGTTCAGCCCCAGCATTTT	CAWSFEGVQPQHF
few	TRBV6-6	TRBJ1-2	TRBD1	TGTGCCAGCACCAGGCAGGGGGTTTATGGCTACACCTTC	CASTRQGVYGYTF
NA	TRBV29-1	TRBJ2-5	NA	TGCAGCGTTGCGTCAGTCACCCAAGAGACCCAGTACTTC	CSVASVTQETQYF
few	TRBV28	TRBJ2-7	TRBD2	TGTGCCAGCAGTCCGCCGGGTAGCGGGAGATACGAGCAGTACTTC	CASSPPGSGRYEQYF
NA	TRBV7-2	TRBJ2-7	TRBD1	TGTGCCAGCAGCTTATTTGACAGGGACGAGCAGTACTTC	CASSLFDRDEQYF
NA	TRBV5-1	TRBJ2-3	NA	TGCGCCAGCAGCTCTCAGGACTCTCAAGATACGCAGTATTTT	CASSSQDSQDTQYF
NA	TRBV27	TRBJ2-4	TRBD1	TGTGCCAGCAGTTCCGGGACAGGCAACAAAAACATTCAGTACTTC	CASSSGTGNKNIQYF
few	TRBV28	TRBJ2-3	NA	TGTGCCAGCAGCCAACAACCCAATACGCAGTATTTT	CASSQQPNTQYF
NA	TRBV6-5	TRBJ2-3	NA	TGTGCCAGCAGTCAAAGCCCCCGGCCAGATACGCAGTATTTT	CASSQSPRPDTQYF
many	TRBV18	TRBJ2-5	TRBD1	TGTGCCAGCTCCGCGACAGGGTTCTACCAAGAGACCCAGTACTTC	CASSATGFYQETQYF
NA	TRBV29-1	TRBJ1-3	TRBD1	TGCAGCGTCCGGACAGGGTCTGGAAACACCATATATTTT	CSVRTGSGNTIYF
few	TRBV27	TRBJ1-6	TRBD1	TGTGCCAGCAGAATGACAGGGTTTGATTCACCCCTCCACTTT	CASRMTGFDSPLHF
NA	TRBV29-1	TRBJ2-3	TRBD1	TGCAGCGACCTCGACAGGGGGCGACTAGATACGCAGTATTTT	CSDLDRGRLDTQYF
once	TRBV2	TRBJ2-1	TRBD2	TGTGCCAGCAGTTCCCGGACTAGCGCATCCTCCTACAATGAGCAGTTCTTC	CASSSRTSASSYNEQFF
NA	TRBV15	TRBJ2-3	NA	TGTGCCACCAGCATTTCGTACGGAGTCGACACGCAGTATTTT	CATSISYGVDTQYF
once	TRBV7-2	TRBJ2-7	TRBD2	TGTGCCAGCAGCTGGGTAGCGGGAGGAATCGCCTACGAGCAGTACTTC	CASSWVAGGIAYEQYF
few	TRBV7-6	TRBJ1-1	NA	TGTGCCAGCAGTCCACGGGACAATCTGAACACTGAAGCTTTCTTT	CASSPRDNLNTEAFF
NA	TRBV7-2	TRBJ1-6	TRBD1	TGTGCCAGCAGCCCCCGAGGGGGCCAGGGCGGCTCACCCCTCCACTTT	CASSPRGGQGGSPLHF
NA	TRBV5-1	TRBJ2-5	NA	TGCGCCAGCAGCCCGACGACAGCCTTGGAGACCCAGTACTTC	CASSPTTALETQYF
NA	TRBV5-4	TRBJ2-3	NA	TGTGCCAGCAGGGAGCAGACAACAGGACCAGATACGCAGTATTTT	CASREQTTGPDTQYF
NA	TRBV15	TRBJ2-1	NA	TGTGCCACCAGCTCCCAGGGGACGGCATACAATGAGCAGTTCTTC	CATSSQGTAYNEQFF
NA	TRBV9	TRBJ1-2	NA	TGTGCCAGCAGCCAAGGGGGGATTGGACCCTATGGCTACACCTTC	CASSQGGIGPYGYTF
NA	TRBV7-9	TRBJ1-5	NA	TGTGCCAGCAGCTTATCGGCAGGGGCGAATCAGCCCCAGCATTTT	CASSLSAGANQPQHF
few	TRBV7-2	TRBJ2-1	NA	TGTGCCAGCAGCTTGATTGAGGGGGATGAGCAGTTCTTC	CASSLIEGDEQFF
NA	TRBV10-3	TRBJ1-1	NA	TGTGCCATCAGTAGCGCGGTAGGCACTGAAGCTTTCTTT	CAISSAVGTEAFF
NA	TRBV29-1	TRBJ1-4	NA	TGCAGCGTTGAAGATCCCAAAATAAATGAAAAACTGTTTTTT	CSVEDPKINEKLFF
NA	TRBV7-3	TRBJ1-2	NA	TGTGCCAGCAGCTTATTTGGTGCTGCGGGCGGGGGCTACACCTTC	CASSLFGAAGGGYTF
many	TRBV6-6	TRBJ2-7	TRBD2	TGTGCCAGCAGTTTTCGGCGCGGGGGCTCCTACGAGCAGTACTTC	CASSFRRGGSYEQYF
NA	TRBV16	TRBJ2-5	NA	TGTGCCAGCAGCCAGGGAGGTCCGAGAGAGACCCAGTACTTC	CASSQGGPRETQYF
NA	TRBV30	TRBJ1-2	TRBD1	TGTGCCACCCCAGAGGGACAGGGGAGGGCTAACTATGGCTACACCTTC	CATPEGQGRANYGYTF
NA	TRBV6-5	TRBJ2-7	TRBD1	TGTGCCACTTCACCATCCGGGACAGCCTACTACGAGCAGTACTTC	CATSPSGTAYYEQYF
NA	TRBV23-1	TRBJ2-3	NA	TGCTCTACAGATACGCAGTATTTT	CSTDTQYF
NA	TRBV5-1	TRBJ2-3	TRBD1	TGCGCCAGCAGCAACGACAGGGGCGCAGATACGCAGTATTTT	CASSNDRGADTQYF
few	TRBV7-2	TRBJ1-2	NA	TGTGCCAGCAGCCTTCAGGGGATTACTGGCTACACCTTC	CASSLQGITGYTF
NA	TRBV15	TRBJ1-5	NA	TGTGCCACCAGCATTACGGCACAGCCCCAGCATTTT	CATSITAQPQHF
few	TRBV23-1	TRBJ2-5	NA	TGCGCCAGCAGTCAATGGCGGCGTCTGGAGACCCAGTACTTC	CASSQWRRLETQYF
NA	TRBV29-1	TRBJ2-1	NA	TGCAGCGTTGAAGGGCTTAGGAGTGAGCAGTTCTTC	CSVEGLRSEQFF